This TCR beta chain came from a study of HIV-infected children after antiretroviral therapy interruption (dated by TCRdb to 2018 to 2020). Regarding the complete study: The study included eight children, four on planned treatment interruption and four on continuous treatment, and all eight had a CD4+ count above 500 and a viral load below 50 copies/ml. Exposure to EBV and CMV had been recorded for most participating children. Continuous-treatment samples were analyzed from corresponding weeks 0, 48 and 150. For the interruption arm, samples were taken at week 0, at week 12, at the end of interruption (week 24 or 48), and roughly 3 years after the study ended. The interruption group had a median age of approximately 9 years, compared with around 8 years in the continuous treatment group. TCR repertoires were compared between children on planned treatment interruption and children on continuous antiretroviral treatment, alongside thymic output measurements. Beyond this particular receptor, the publication reports: The small number of patients is a limitation of the study, so the data should be interpreted with caution. An increase in the naive CD4+ Gini coefficient was observed by the end of treatment interruption, suggesting clonal expansion, and a return to baseline was observed by 3 years. In the naive CD4+ repertoires of PTI patients, CDR3 sharing between time points dropped after the start of interruption, while many sequences were shared between the end of interruption and 3 years later. Minor non-naive CD45RA+ populations, such as EMRA or stem memory cells, might be present among the sorted CD45RA+ naive cells.

This clonotype was found a few times. Its antigen is currently not known. The record has no base qualities; no much larger clone is one base away. Per the publication, the treatment or condition label means: PENTA 11 planned treatment interruption arm or continuous ART arm. Participants were children from the United Kingdom aged 2 to 15 years who had received at least three-drug ART for at least 24 weeks. Cryopreserved PBMCs containing at least 5 million viable cells were required, and a handful of candidate patients were excluded because of low viable PBMC yield. Using a FACSAria III cell sorter, naive CD4+ CD45RA+ CD45RO- T cells were FACS-sorted out of thawed PBMCs. Sorted cells were fixed, and RNA was extracted using the RNeasy FFPE kit followed by the RNeasy Micro kit. Trimming at the junction amounts to 3 bases on V and 4 bases on J, and the germline ends lie 4 bases apart. The germline V gene provides CDR1 KGHDR and CDR2 SFDVKD. The CDR3, cysteine through phenylalanine, is 12 amino acids long. Here the CDR3 DNA is all that survives: 36 bases in frame from base 1.

Receptor amplification or capture employed 3' RACE. TCR libraries were generated from RNA by a 3' RACE protocol incorporating unique molecular identifiers so that PCR amplification bias could be corrected. As many as 12 amplicon libraries were pooled and then sequenced on an Illumina MiSeq using v2 2x250 paired-end chemistry. As for how the authors treated the data: Reads were processed with Decombinator to assign V and J genes and CDR3, with barcode-based error and PCR bias correction. Repertoires were subsampled to equal depth before Gini coefficients were calculated with the R ineq package. Three approaches were used to assess CDR3 similarity: GLIPH, Hamming distance and a shared triplet metric. The raw public reads went through TCRdb reprocessing: fastp at Q25, MiXCR clone calling, in-frame beta chains kept. Every CDR3 protein is listed once, alongside the most common genes and DNA of its rows. The V and J calls come from TCRdb's annotation, not from the publication. Across this sample there are approximately 95,000 distinct CDR3 sequences, with about 6.3% seen only once. Clones ranked in the top ten supply about 1.1% of the sample.

The TCR sequence derives from a pool of human donors with HIV. The rearranged segments are TRBV24-1 and TRBJ2-3; no D gene is confidently identified. This specimen consisted of CD45RA+ CD4+ T cells from PBMCs, pooled from several time points, obtained from a donor given antiretroviral therapy, either interrupted or continuous. The cell subset or site label for this specimen denotes: naive CD4+ CD45RA+ CD45RO- T cells. Here is the DNA: TGTGCCACCAGTGATCCCTCAGATACGCAGTATTTT. Its translation is CATSDPSDTQYF.